This T cell receptor beta chain was recovered during a study of blood T cells in healthy people across ages. With a J-beta primer mix and a sample-barcoded 5' primer, a second PCR ran about 7 to 11 cycles. TCRdb re-called the 5' RACE reads through MiXCR, storing one row per CDR3 protein. Of 650,000 to 1,000,000 distinct CDR3 sequences listed, around 36% were seen once; the top ten hold 10% to 15%. CDR1 and CDR2 (germline): SGHTA, FQGNSA. The CDR3 runs to 14 residues. V was cut by 2 bases and J by 6 bases, with 11 bases left in between. The clonotype comes from a man between 18 and 35 years old in good health. V and J are TRBV7-2 and TRBJ2-1, with D perhaps TRBD2 (5 bases). Sequencing input: blood. CDR3 sequence (DNA): TGTGCCAGCAGCTTACAAAGGGAGAGCAATGAGCAGTTCTTC. This codes for CASSLQRESNEQFF.